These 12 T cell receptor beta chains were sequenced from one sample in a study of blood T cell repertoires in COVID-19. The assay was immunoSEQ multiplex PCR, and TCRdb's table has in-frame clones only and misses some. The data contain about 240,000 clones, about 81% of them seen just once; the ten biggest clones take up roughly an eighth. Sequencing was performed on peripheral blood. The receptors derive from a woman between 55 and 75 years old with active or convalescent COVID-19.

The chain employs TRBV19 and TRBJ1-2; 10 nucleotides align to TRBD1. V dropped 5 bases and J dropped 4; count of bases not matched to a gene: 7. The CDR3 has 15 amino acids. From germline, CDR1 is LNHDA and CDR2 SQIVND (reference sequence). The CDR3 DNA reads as TGTGCCAGTAGTTCCCCCGGGACAGGGGTCTATGGCTACACCTTC. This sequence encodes CASSSPGTGVYGYTF.

CDR3 sequence: CASSPGDYNEQFF. The CDR3 nucleotides read TGTGCCAGCAGCCCCGGAGACTACAATGAGCAGTTCTTC. The gene calls are TRBV11-3 and TRBJ2-1; the D is unclear. This CDR3 has 13 residues. The V end lost 5 bases, the J end lost 3 bases, and 8 bases lay between the germline ends. Germline CDR1 SGHNT, CDR2 YENEEA.

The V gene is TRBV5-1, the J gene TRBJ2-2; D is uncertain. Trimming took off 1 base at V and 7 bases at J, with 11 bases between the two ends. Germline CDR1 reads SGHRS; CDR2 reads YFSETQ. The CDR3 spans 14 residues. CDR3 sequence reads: CASSLLSSGGELFF. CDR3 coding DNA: TGCGCCAGCAGCTTGTTATCCTCGGGCGGGGAGCTGTTTTTT.

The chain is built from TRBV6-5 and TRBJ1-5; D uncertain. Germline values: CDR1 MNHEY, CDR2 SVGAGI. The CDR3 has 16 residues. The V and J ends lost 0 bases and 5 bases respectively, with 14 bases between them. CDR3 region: CASSYSKPSDYQPQHF. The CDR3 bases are TGTGCCAGCAGTTACTCGAAACCGTCTGACTATCAGCCCCAGCATTTT.

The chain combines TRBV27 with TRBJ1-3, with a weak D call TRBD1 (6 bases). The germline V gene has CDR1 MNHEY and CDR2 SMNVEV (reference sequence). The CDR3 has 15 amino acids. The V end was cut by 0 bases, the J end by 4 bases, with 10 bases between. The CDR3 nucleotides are TGTGCCAGCAGTTTATCGGGGGCAGCCGGAAACACCATATATTTT. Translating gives CASSLSGAAGNTIYF.

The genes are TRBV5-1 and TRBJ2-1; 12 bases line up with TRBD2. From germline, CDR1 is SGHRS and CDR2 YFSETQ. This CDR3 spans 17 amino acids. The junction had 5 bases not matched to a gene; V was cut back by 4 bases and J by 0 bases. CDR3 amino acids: CASSPTGLAGSYNEQFF. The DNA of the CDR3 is TGCGCCAGCAGCCCCACGGGACTAGCGGGCTCCTACAATGAGCAGTTCTTC.

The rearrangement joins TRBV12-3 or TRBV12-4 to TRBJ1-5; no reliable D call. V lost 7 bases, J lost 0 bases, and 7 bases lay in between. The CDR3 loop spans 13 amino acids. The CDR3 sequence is CASTAYSNQPQHF. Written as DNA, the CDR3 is TGTGCCAGCACCGCGTATAGCAATCAGCCCCAGCATTTT.

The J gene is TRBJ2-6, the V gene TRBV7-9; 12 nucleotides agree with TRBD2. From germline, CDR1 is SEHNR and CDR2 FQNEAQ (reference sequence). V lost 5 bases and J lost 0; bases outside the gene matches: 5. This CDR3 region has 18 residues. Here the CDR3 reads CASSPTSGGFSGANVLTF. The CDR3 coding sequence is TGTGCCAGCAGCCCGACTAGCGGGGGTTTCTCTGGGGCCAACGTCCTGACTTTC. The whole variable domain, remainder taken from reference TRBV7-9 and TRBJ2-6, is DTGVSQNPRHKITKRGQNVTFRCDPISEHNRLYWYRQTLGQGPEFLTYFQNEAQLEKSRLLSDRFSAERPKGSFSTLEIQRTEQGDSAMYLCASSPTSGGFSGANVLTFGAGSRLTVL.

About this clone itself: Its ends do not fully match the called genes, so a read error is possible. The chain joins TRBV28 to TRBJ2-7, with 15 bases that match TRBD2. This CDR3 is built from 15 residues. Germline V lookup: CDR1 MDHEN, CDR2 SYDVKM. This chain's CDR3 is CASSFGTSGGPPGPF. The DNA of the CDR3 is TGTGCCAGCAGTTTCGGGACTAGCGGGGGGCCCCCCGGGCCCTTC. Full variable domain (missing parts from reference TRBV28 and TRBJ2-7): DVKVTQSSRYLVKRTGEKVFLECVQDMDHENMFWYRQDPGLGLRLIYFSYDVKMKEKGDIPEGYSVSREKKERFSLILESASTNQTSMYLCASSFGTSGGPPGPFGPGTRLTVT.

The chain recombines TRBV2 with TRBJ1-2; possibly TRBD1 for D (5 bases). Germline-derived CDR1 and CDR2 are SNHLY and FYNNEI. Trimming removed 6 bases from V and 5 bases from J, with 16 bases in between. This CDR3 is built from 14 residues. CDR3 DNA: TGTGCCAGCAGCCAATATGGGGGAGGGTATGGCTACACCTTC. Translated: CASSQYGGGYGYTF.

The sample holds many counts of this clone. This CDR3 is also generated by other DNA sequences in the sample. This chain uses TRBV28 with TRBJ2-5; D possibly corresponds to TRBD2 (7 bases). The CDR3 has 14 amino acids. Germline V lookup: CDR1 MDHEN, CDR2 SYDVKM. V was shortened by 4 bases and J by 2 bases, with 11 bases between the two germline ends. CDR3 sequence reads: CASSWGGGQETQYF. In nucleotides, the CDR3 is TGTGCCAGCAGTTGGGGGGGCGGTCAAGAGACCCAGTACTTC.

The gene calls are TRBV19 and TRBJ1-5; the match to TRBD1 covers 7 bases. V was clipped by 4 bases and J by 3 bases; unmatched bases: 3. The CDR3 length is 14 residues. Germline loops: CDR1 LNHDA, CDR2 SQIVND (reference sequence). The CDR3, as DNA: TGTGCCAGTAGTACGACAGGGACCAATCAGCCCCAGCATTTT. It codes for CASSTTGTNQPQHF.